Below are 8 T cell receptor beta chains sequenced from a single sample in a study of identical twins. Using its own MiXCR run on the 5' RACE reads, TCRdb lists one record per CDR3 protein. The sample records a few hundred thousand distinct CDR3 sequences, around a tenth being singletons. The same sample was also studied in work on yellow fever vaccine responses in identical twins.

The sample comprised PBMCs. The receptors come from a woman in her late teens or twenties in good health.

The CDR3 DNA is TGTGCCACCACCTCGACTAGCGTTTTCTCCTACGAGCAGTACTTC. It translates to CATTSTSVFSYEQYF. The chain is built from TRBV2 and TRBJ2-7; 8 nucleotides align to TRBD2. This CDR3 contains 15 residues. CDR1 SNHLY and CDR2 FYNNEI come from the germline V gene. J lost 0 bases, V lost 10 bases, and 11 bases had no gene match.

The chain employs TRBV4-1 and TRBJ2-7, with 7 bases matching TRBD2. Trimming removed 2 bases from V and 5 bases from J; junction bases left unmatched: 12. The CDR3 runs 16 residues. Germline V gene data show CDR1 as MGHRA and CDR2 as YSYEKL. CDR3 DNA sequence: TGCGCCAGCAGCCAAAGTTTAGCGGGTTTAGGTAACGAGCAGTACTTC. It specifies CASSQSLAGLGNEQYF.

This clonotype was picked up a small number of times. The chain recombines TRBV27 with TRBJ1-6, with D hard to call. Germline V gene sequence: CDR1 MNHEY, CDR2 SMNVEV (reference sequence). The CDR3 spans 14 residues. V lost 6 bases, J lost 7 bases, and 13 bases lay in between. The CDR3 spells CASRSSTGNSPLHF. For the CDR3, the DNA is TGTGCCAGCAGGTCCTCTACGGGCAATTCACCCCTCCACTTT.

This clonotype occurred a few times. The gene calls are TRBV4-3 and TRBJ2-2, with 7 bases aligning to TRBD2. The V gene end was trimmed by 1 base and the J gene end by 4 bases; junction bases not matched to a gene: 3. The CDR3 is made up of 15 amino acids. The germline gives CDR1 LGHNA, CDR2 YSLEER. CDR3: CASSQGTRATGELFF. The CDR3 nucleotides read TGCGCCAGCAGCCAAGGGACTAGGGCCACCGGGGAGCTGTTTTTT.

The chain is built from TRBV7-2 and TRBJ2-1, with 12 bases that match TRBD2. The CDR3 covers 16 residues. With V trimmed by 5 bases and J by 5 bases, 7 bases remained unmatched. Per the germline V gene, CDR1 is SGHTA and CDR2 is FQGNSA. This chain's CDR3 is CASSLRTSGVHNEQFF. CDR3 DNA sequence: TGTGCCAGCAGCCTGCGGACTAGCGGGGTTCACAATGAGCAGTTCTTC.

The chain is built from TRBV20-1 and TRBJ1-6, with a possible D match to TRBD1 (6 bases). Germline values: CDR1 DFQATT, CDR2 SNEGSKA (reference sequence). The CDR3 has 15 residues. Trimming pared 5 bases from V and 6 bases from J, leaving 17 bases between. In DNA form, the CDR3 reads TGCAGTGCTGGACCCCCGGGACATTTTAATTCACCCCTCCACTTT. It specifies CSAGPPGHFNSPLHF.

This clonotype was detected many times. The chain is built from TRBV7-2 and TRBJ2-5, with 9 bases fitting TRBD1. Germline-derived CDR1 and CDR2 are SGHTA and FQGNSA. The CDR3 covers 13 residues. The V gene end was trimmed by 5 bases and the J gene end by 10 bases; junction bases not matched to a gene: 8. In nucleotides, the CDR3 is TGTGCCAGCAGCCTCGGGACAGGGCGGATCCAGTACTTC. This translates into CASSLGTGRIQYF.

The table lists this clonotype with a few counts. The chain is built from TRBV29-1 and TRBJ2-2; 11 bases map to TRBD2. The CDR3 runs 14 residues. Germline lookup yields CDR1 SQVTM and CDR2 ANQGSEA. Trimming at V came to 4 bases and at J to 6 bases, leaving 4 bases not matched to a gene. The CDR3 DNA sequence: TGCAGCGTTGCAATAGCGGGGGGGCCCGGGGAGCTGTTTTTT. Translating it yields CSVAIAGGPGELFF.